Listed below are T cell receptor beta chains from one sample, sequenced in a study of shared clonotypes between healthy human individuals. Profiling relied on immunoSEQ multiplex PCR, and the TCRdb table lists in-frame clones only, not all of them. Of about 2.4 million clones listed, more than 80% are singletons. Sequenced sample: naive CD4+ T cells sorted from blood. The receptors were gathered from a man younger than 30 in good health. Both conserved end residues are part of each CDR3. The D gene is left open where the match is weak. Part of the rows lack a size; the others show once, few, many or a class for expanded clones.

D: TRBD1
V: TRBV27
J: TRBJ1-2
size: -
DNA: TGTGCCAGCACTCTAGGACAGGGGAACTATGGCTACACCTTC
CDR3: CASTLGQGNYGYTF

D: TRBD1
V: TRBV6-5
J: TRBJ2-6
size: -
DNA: TGTGCCAGCAGTTGGACAGGGCTTGGGGCCAACGTCCTGACTTTC
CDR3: CASSWTGLGANVLTF

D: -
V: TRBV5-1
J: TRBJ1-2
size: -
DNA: TGCGCCAGCAGCTTGGTGGGGGCTGACTATGGCTACACCTTC
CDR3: CASSLVGADYGYTF

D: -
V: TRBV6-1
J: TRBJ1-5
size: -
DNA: TGTGCCAGCAGTGAAGCTAGAGTGTGGAGCAATCAGCCCCAGCATTTT
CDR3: CASSEARVWSNQPQHF

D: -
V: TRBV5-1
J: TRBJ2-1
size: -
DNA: TGCGCCAGCAGCTTGGGGACCCAGACAGCCCCTCAGTTCTTC
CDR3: CASSLGTQTAPQFF

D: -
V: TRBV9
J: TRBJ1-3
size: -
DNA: TGTGCCAGCAGCGTAGAAGGGGTGAACACCATATATTTT
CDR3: CASSVEGVNTIYF

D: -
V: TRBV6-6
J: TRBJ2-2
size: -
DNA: TGTGCCAGCAGATGGAGAAATCTTGGCACCGGGGAGCTGTTTTTT
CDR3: CASRWRNLGTGELFF

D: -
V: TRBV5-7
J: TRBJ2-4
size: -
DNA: TGTGCCAGCAGCTTGTTTCTACAGGGCAAAAACATTCAGTACTTC
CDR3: CASSLFLQGKNIQYF

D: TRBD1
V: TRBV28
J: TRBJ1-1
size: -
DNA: TGTGCCAGCAGTTTAGGACAGGGGGAAGCTTTCTTT
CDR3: CASSLGQGEAFF

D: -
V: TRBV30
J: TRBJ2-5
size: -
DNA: TGTGCCTGGAGTCTATCACGGGAGACCCAGTACTTC
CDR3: CAWSLSRETQYF

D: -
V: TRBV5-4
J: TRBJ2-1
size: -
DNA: TGTGCCAGCAGCTTCGGTGCGGGAAGCTCCTACAATGAGCAGTTCTTC
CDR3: CASSFGAGSSYNEQFF

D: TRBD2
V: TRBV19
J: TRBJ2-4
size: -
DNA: TGTGCCAGTAGTCCCGGGACTAGTATTACCAAAAACATTCAGTACTTC
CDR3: CASSPGTSITKNIQYF

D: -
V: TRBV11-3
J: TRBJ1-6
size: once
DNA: TGTGCCAGCAGCCAAGAACCACGGTATAATTCACCCCTCCACTTT
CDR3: CASSQEPRYNSPLHF

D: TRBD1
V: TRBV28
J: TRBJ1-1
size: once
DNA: TGTGCCAGCAGCTTGACAGGGGTTTTGAACACTGAAGCTTTCTTT
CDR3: CASSLTGVLNTEAFF

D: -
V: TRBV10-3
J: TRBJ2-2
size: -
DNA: TGTGCCATCAGGACAGATAGTACCGGGGAGCTGTTTTTT
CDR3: CAIRTDSTGELFF

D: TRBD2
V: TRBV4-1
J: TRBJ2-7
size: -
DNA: TGCGCCAGCAGCCCACGTTTCGAGACTAGCGGAGCCTACGAGCAGTACTTC
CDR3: CASSPRFETSGAYEQYF

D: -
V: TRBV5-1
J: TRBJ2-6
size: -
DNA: TGCGCCAGCAGCTTGGCCCCGACCTCTGGGGCCAACGTCCTGACTTTC
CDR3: CASSLAPTSGANVLTF

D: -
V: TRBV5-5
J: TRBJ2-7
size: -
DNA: TGTGCCAGCAGCTTGGGTCTTACCCCCTACGAGCAGTACTTC
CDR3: CASSLGLTPYEQYF

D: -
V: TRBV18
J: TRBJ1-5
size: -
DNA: TGTGCCAGCGGGGGGACTAATCAGCCCCAGCATTTT
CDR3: CASGGTNQPQHF

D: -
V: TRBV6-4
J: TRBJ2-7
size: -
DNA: TGTGCCAGCAGGGGACTAACAGGGTACGAGCAGTACTTC
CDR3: CASRGLTGYEQYF

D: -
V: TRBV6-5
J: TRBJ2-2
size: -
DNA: TGTGCCAGCAGTTCGAAAGGGGCAGGGGGGACCGGGGAGCTGTTTTTT
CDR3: CASSSKGAGGTGELFF

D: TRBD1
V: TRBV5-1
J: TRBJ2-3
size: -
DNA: TGCGCCAGCAGCTTGGCGGGACAGGGCTTCACAGATACGCAGTATTTT
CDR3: CASSLAGQGFTDTQYF

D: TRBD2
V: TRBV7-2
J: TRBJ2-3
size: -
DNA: TGTGCCAGCAGCTCAATCTACCGACTAGCGGGAGGGGCAGATACGCAGTATTTT
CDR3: CASSSIYRLAGGADTQYF

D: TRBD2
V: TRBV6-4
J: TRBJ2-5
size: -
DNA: TGTGCCAGCAGTGACTCCCCTACACTAGCGGGGGGAGAGACCCAGTACTTC
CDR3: CASSDSPTLAGGETQYF

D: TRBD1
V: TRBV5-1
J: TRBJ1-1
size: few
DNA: TGCGCCAGCAGCTCACTGACAGGGGGTAACACTGAAGCTTTCTTT
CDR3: CASSSLTGGNTEAFF

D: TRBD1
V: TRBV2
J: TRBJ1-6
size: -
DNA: TGTGCCAGCAGCGACAGGGGGAACTATAATTCACCCCTCCACTTT
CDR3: CASSDRGNYNSPLHF

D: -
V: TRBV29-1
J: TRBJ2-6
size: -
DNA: TGCAGCGTTGCAGGGACCGGGGCCAACGTCCTGACTTTC
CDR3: CSVAGTGANVLTF

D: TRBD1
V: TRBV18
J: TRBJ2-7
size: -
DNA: TGTGCCAGCTCAGACAGGGTTGCCCCCTACGAGCAGTACTTC
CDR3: CASSDRVAPYEQYF

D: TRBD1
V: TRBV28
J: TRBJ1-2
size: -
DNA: TGTGCCAGCAGCTGGACAGGGGGCGGCTATGGCTACACCTTC
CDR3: CASSWTGGGYGYTF

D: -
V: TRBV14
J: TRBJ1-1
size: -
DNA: TGTGCCAGCAGCCCCAGACTAACAGGGTTCAGGGAAGCTTTCTTT
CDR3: CASSPRLTGFREAFF

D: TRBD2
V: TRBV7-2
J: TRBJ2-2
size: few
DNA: TGTGCCAGCAGCCCGACTAGCGGAACTTACACCGGGGAGCTGTTTTTT
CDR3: CASSPTSGTYTGELFF

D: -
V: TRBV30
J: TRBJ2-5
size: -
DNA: TGTGCCTGGAGTGTTTCGAGGCGGGGCCAAGAGACCCAGTACTTC
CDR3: CAWSVSRRGQETQYF

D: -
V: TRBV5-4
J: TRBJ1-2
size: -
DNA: TGTGCCAGCAGCTTGGAAGGCTATGGCTACACCTTC
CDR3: CASSLEGYGYTF

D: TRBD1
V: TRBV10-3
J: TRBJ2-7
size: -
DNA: TGTGCCATCAGGGAAAGTGGGACAGGGGTGGTCGAGCAGTACTTC
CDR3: CAIRESGTGVVEQYF

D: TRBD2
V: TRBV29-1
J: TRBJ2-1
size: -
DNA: TGCAGCGTAGGGACTAGCGGCCTCCATGAGCAGTTCTTC
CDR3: CSVGTSGLHEQFF

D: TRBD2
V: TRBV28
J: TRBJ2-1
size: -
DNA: TGTGCCAGCAGACAAACTAGCGGGACCTACAATGAGCAGTTCTTC
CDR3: CASRQTSGTYNEQFF

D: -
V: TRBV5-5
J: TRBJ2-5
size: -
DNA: TGTGCCAGCAGCTTGCAAAGGGTGACCCAAGAGACCCAGTACTTC
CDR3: CASSLQRVTQETQYF

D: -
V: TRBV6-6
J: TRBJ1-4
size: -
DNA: TGTGCCAGCAGTTATGGGGGAGGCTTGGGGGGTGAAAAACTGTTTTTT
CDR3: CASSYGGGLGGEKLFF

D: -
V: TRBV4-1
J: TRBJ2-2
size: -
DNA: TGCGCCAGCAGCCAAGAGTCGGGACGGAGAGGTACCGGGGAGCTGTTTTTT
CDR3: CASSQESGRRGTGELFF

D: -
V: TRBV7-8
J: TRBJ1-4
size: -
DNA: TGTGCCAGCAGCTTAGGACGAGGCGAAAAACTGTTTTTT
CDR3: CASSLGRGEKLFF

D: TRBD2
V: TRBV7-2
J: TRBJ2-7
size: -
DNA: TGTGCCAGCAGCCCACTAGCGGGAGCCTCCGAGCAGTACTTC
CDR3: CASSPLAGASEQYF